The 31 T cell receptor beta chains given below trace back to one sample, sequenced in a study of Ad26.COV2.S vaccination and SARS-CoV-2 variants. Treatment given: some 20 received Ad26.COV2.S at low or high dose, single or two shots; 5 received placebo; per-sample allocation not given. The samples date from day 63 after the first vaccine or placebo injection. The method was immunoSEQ multiplex PCR; TCRdb's version includes in-frame clones alone and lacks a portion of them. The sample shows under 250,000 clones, around 88% of them seen only once. Sample: peripheral blood, taken in a trial of Ad26.COV2.S vaccine versus placebo. These receptors all come from a person between 18 and 65 years old who received the Ad26.COV2.S COVID-19 vaccine or a placebo.

Details on this clone: The identical CDR3 is also encoded by other nucleotide sequences in the sample. V and J are TRBV30 and TRBJ1-5; no firm D call. Germline V CDR1 and CDR2: GTSNPN, SVGIG (reference sequence). The CDR3 totals 13 residues. With 0 bases removed from V and 2 bases from J, the gap between germline ends came to 5 bases. The CDR3 DNA follows: TGTGCCTGGAGTGTTAGTGGCAATCAGCCCCAGCATTTT. It codes for CAWSVSGNQPQHF.

The rearrangement links TRBV4-1 to TRBJ1-6, with D hard to call. The CDR3 covers 17 residues. Germline V gene lookup returns CDR1 MGHRA and CDR2 YSYEKL. With 0 bases removed from V and 2 bases from J, the gap between germline ends came to 11 bases. The CDR3: CASSQEIRAAYNSPLHF. The CDR3 region has the DNA TGCGCCAGCAGCCAAGAGATTAGGGCGGCCTATAATTCACCCCTCCACTTT.

This chain connects TRBV4-1 to TRBJ1-2, with D perhaps matching TRBD1 (5 bases). The germline V gene has CDR1 MGHRA and CDR2 YSYEKL. The CDR3 is 15 amino acids. The V gene lost 0 bases and the J gene lost 3 bases, with 11 bases spanning the gap. CDR3 nucleotide sequence: TGCGCCAGCAGCCAAGAGGAGGGGTCCCACTATGGCTACACCTTC. This codes for CASSQEEGSHYGYTF.

This CDR3 reads CASSLGHLSNQPQHF. The CDR3 bases are TGCGCCAGCAGCCTTGGACACTTAAGCAATCAGCCCCAGCATTTT. The chain has TRBV4-3 and TRBJ1-5; possibly TRBD1 for D (5 bases). The CDR3 spans 15 residues. Germline values: CDR1 LGHNA, CDR2 YSLEER. With 4 bases removed from V and 1 base from J, the gap between germline ends came to 11 bases.

Turning to this clone: Other DNA sequences within the sample encode an identical CDR3. The chain couples TRBV19 to TRBJ2-4; D is unresolved. Germline V gene lookup returns CDR1 LNHDA and CDR2 SQIVND (reference sequence). V dropped 3 bases and J dropped 0 bases, with 12 bases sitting between them. The CDR3 has 16 amino acids. The CDR3 DNA reads TGTGCCAGTAGTATCTCGGTAGGGATAGCCAAAAACATTCAGTACTTC. It is translated as CASSISVGIAKNIQYF.

The chain couples TRBV4-1 to TRBJ2-1; 8 bases are a match to TRBD2. The CDR3 runs to 17 residues. Germline V gene sequence: CDR1 MGHRA, CDR2 YSYEKL. V trimming: 0 bases; J trimming: 6 bases; junction bases outside the gene matches: 10. The CDR3 here is CASSQDPSGSRVNEQFF. CDR3 DNA sequence: TGCGCCAGCAGCCAAGATCCAAGCGGGAGTCGTGTCAATGAGCAGTTCTTC.

The chain joins TRBV7-2 to TRBJ2-3; 8 bases are a match to TRBD2. This CDR3 region has 17 residues. Per the germline V gene, CDR1 is SGHTA and CDR2 is FQGNSA. The trim removed 5 bases at V and 1 base at J, leaving 11 bases unmatched. CDR3 loop: CASSLTPLRGGTDTQYF. The CDR3 DNA reads as TGTGCCAGCAGCCTTACCCCTCTGCGGGGGGGCACAGATACGCAGTATTTT.

This clone was detected many times. The rearrangement links TRBV4-3 to TRBJ1-6; D may be TRBD1 (5 bases). Per the germline V gene, CDR1 is LGHNA and CDR2 is YSLEER. V was shortened by 4 bases and J by 5 bases, with 15 bases between the two germline ends. The CDR3 consists of 16 residues. The CDR3: CASSPGGARDNSPLHF. The DNA of the CDR3 is TGCGCCAGCAGCCCAGGAGGGGCGCGGGATAATTCACCCCTCCACTTT.

Of note for this clone: An end of the junction does not agree with germline; a read error may underlie this. This chain links TRBV14 with TRBJ2-7, with TRBD1 as a possible D gene (6 bases). The CDR3 totals 16 residues. Germline-derived CDR1 and CDR2 are SGHDN and FVKESK. CDR3 DNA sequence: TGTGCCAGCAGTCAAGCCGTAGGGGGATCAAACTACGAGCAGTACTTC. Translated, it gives CASSQAVGGSNYEQYF.

This clone was seen ten or more times. The chain employs TRBV7-2 and TRBJ2-4, with 9 bases fitting TRBD1. CDR1 is SGHTA, CDR2 FQGNSA, per germline. The CDR3 has 15 residues. Trimming at V came to 1 base and at J to 9 bases, leaving 7 bases not matched to a gene. CDR3 sequence reads: CASSLGTGAAAIQYF. The CDR3 DNA reads as TGTGCCAGCAGCTTAGGGACAGGGGCCGCTGCCATTCAGTACTTC.

This rearrangement joins TRBV12-5 to TRBJ1-1; D possibly corresponds to TRBD1 (5 bases). The CDR3 has 13 residues. The V end lost 10 bases, the J end lost 2 bases, and 14 bases lay between the germline ends. CDR1 is LGHNT and CDR2 is FRNRAP in the germline V gene. The CDR3 sequence: CAITGGLNTEAFF. The CDR3 region has the DNA TGTGCTATTACGGGGGGATTAAACACTGAAGCTTTCTTT.

V is TRBV18 and J is TRBJ1-4; the match to TRBD1 covers 8 bases. V shed 5 bases, J shed 4 bases, and the junction held 3 bases outside the gene matches. Germline V gene data show CDR1 as KGHSH and CDR2 as LQKENI. The CDR3 is made up of 14 amino acids. CDR3 sequence reads: CASSATGGNEKLFF. The CDR3 DNA sequence: TGTGCCAGCTCAGCTACAGGGGGTAATGAAAAACTGTTTTTT.

This sequence joins TRBV9 and TRBJ2-1, with D perhaps TRBD2 (5 bases). In germline, CDR1 is SGDLS, CDR2 YYNGEE. This CDR3 spans 14 amino acids. Trimming left V 0 bases short and J 4 bases short, with 8 bases between. CDR3 in DNA: TGTGCCAGCAGCGTAGATTCGGGATACAATGAGCAGTTCTTC. Residues: CASSVDSGYNEQFF.

This clone appeared many times. This chain joins TRBV7-6 and TRBJ1-2; 7 bases align to TRBD1. The CDR3 length is 19 residues. V was pared by 4 bases and J by 3 bases, with 20 bases of the junction left unmatched. Germline CDR1 is SGHVS and CDR2 is FNYEAQ. The CDR3 sequence: CASSSTVTGASGSDYGYTF. CDR3 DNA sequence: TGTGCCAGCAGCTCCACTGTTACAGGGGCCTCGGGGTCGGACTATGGCTACACCTTC.

V gene TRBV9 combines with J gene TRBJ2-1; weak D call: TRBD2 (5 bases). This CDR3 region has 13 residues. With 2 bases removed from V and 8 bases from J, the gap between germline ends came to 11 bases. The germline V gene has CDR1 SGDLS and CDR2 YYNGEE. In DNA, the CDR3 is TGTGCCAGCAGCGTGGGGTTTAGCGATGAGCAGTTCTTC. Encoded protein: CASSVGFSDEQFF.

The rearrangement uses TRBV15 and TRBJ1-3; D is uncertain. Trimming stripped 0 bases from V and 4 bases from J, with 7 bases between. The length of the CDR3 is 14 residues. The germline gives CDR1 LNHNV, CDR2 YYDKDF (reference sequence). CDR3 bases: TGTGCCACCAGCAGAGATCTAGTAGGAAACACCATATATTTT. This codes for CATSRDLVGNTIYF.

This chain uses TRBV2 with TRBJ2-3; 9 bases are shared with TRBD2. The germline CDR1 and CDR2 sequences are SNHLY and FYNNEI. The V and J ends lost 3 bases and 4 bases, in that order; junction bases with no gene match: 5. The length of the CDR3 is 15 residues. The DNA for the CDR3 is TGTGCCAGCAGTGACAAGGGACTAGCAGCAGATACGCAGTATTTT. Protein: CASSDKGLAADTQYF.

The V gene is TRBV7-3, the J gene TRBJ2-3; either TRBD1 or TRBD2 may fit D (5 bases each). The CDR3 is 15 residues long. With 5 bases removed from V and 0 bases from J, the gap between germline ends came to 12 bases. The germline gives CDR1 SGHTA, CDR2 FQGTGA. CDR3 nucleotides: TGTGCCAGCAGCCCAGATCGGGACAGCACAGATACGCAGTATTTT. Its protein is CASSPDRDSTDTQYF.

The chain has TRBV6-2 or TRBV6-3 and TRBJ1-1; perhaps TRBD1 as D (6 bases). The V end lost 0 bases, the J end lost 7 bases, and 12 bases lay between the germline ends. The CDR3 loop spans 14 amino acids. CDR1 MNHEY and CDR2 SVGEGT come from the germline V gene. The CDR3 DNA reads as TGTGCCAGCAGTTACTCGACAGGCACCCTTGAAGCTTTCTTT. Protein: CASSYSTGTLEAFF.

The chain carries TRBV7-9 and TRBJ1-2, with 8 bases lining up with TRBD1. J gave up 8 bases and V 4 bases, and 12 bases lay outside the gene matches. The CDR3 runs 15 residues. Germline-derived CDR1 and CDR2 are SEHNR and FQNEAQ (reference sequence). CDR3 nucleotide sequence: TGTGCCAGCAGCTCATTAGGACAGGGAGGAGTCGGCTACACCTTC. This gives the protein CASSSLGQGGVGYTF.

The rearrangement uses TRBV27 and TRBJ2-6, with D unresolved. CDR3 size: 14 residues. Germline V gives CDR1 MNHEY, CDR2 SMNVEV (reference sequence). Trimming took 5 bases from V and 1 from J, leaving 6 bases between them. The CDR3, as DNA: TGTGCCAGCAGTGTTATTTCTGGGGCCAACGTCCTGACTTTC. Translating gives CASSVISGANVLTF.

V is TRBV5-6 and J is TRBJ2-3; weak D call: TRBD1 (5 bases). This CDR3 has 16 residues. Trimming shortened V by 2 bases and J by 0 bases, and 13 bases separated the two germline ends. Germline assignment: CDR1 SGHDT and CDR2 YYEEEE. The CDR3: CASSLGYRPSTDTQYF. CDR3 nucleotides: TGTGCCAGCAGCTTAGGGTACAGGCCTAGCACAGATACGCAGTATTTT.

V is TRBV6-6 and J is TRBJ2-7; D uncertain. The CDR3 contains 16 residues. V was shortened by 6 bases and J by 7 bases, with 25 bases between the two germline ends. CDR1 is MNHNY, CDR2 SVGAGI, per germline (reference sequence). The CDR3: CASRSPDPKDRWEQYF. The CDR3 coding sequence is TGTGCCAGCAGGAGCCCGGACCCCAAGGATAGGTGGGAGCAGTACTTC.

The chain carries TRBV7-6 and TRBJ2-5; D is perhaps TRBD1 or TRBD2 (6 bases each). Trimming stripped 5 bases from V and 2 bases from J, with 18 bases between. Per the germline V gene, CDR1 is SGHVS and CDR2 is FNYEAQ. This CDR3 contains 16 residues. The CDR3 nucleotides are TGTGCCAGCAGCCTAGGGGGAGGCGGGGAACAAGAGACCCAGTACTTC. Translation gives CASSLGGGGEQETQYF. Complete variable domain (other parts from reference TRBV7-6 and TRBJ2-5): GAGVSQSPRYKVTKRGQDVALRCDPISGHVSLYWYRQALGQGPEFLTYFNYEAQQDKSGLPNDRFSAERPEGSISTLTIQRTEQRDSAMYRCASSLGGGGEQETQYFGPGTRLLVL.

The chain uses TRBV27 and TRBJ1-2; D not resolved. The CDR3 totals 13 residues. Germline assignment: CDR1 MNHEY and CDR2 SMNVEV (reference sequence). V was trimmed by 4 bases and J by 3 bases, leaving 9 bases between them. The CDR3 region is CASSYDGYYGYTF. CDR3 DNA sequence: TGTGCCAGCAGTTACGACGGGTACTATGGCTACACCTTC.

The chain has TRBV18 and TRBJ1-1, with 8 bases matching TRBD1. The germline V gene has CDR1 KGHSH and CDR2 LQKENI. With 3 bases clipped from V and 4 bases from J, the junction kept 4 bases outside the gene matches. The CDR3 runs 14 residues. CDR3 sequence (DNA): TGTGCCAGCTCACCGGACAGGGCGACCACTGAAGCTTTCTTT. Translated, it gives CASSPDRATTEAFF. The entire variable domain, with the rest obtained from reference TRBV18 and TRBJ1-1, is as follows: NAGVMQNPRHLVRRRGQEARLRCSPMKGHSHVYWYRQLPEEGLKFMVYLQKENIIDESGMPKERFSAEFPKEGPSILRIQQVVRGDSAAYFCASSPDRATTEAFFGQGTRLTVV.

This clone was detected once. The chain couples TRBV4-1 to TRBJ2-1; TRBD2 might be the D (7 bases). CDR3 length: 17 amino acids. Trimming left V 0 bases short and J 7 bases short, with 19 bases between. The germline V gene has CDR1 MGHRA and CDR2 YSYEKL. The CDR3 DNA reads as TGCGCCAGCAGCCAAGATGAAGGGGGGAGGGCAAGAAATGAGCAGTTCTTC. It encodes CASSQDEGGRARNEQFF.

V usage is TRBV7-9 and J usage is TRBJ2-7, with D unresolved. The CDR3 sequence is 13 residues long. V shed 5 bases and J shed 2 bases, with 10 bases lying between them. Germline CDR1 is SEHNR and CDR2 is FQNEAQ (reference sequence). The CDR3: CASSPPRTYEQYF. In DNA, the CDR3 is TGTGCCAGCAGCCCCCCCCGGACCTACGAGCAGTACTTC.

V and J are TRBV6-5 and TRBJ1-3, with D tentatively TRBD1 (6 bases). V was clipped by 8 bases and J by 7 bases, with 12 bases between them. The CDR3 runs 12 residues. The germline V gene has CDR1 MNHEY and CDR2 SVGAGI. For the CDR3, the DNA is TGTGCCAGCCGGGGGGGCCTCAACACCATATATTTT. Translating gives CASRGGLNTIYF.

V usage is TRBV19 and J usage is TRBJ1-4; 8 positions agree with TRBD1. After removal of 4 bases from V and 5 bases from J, the junction contained 6 bases not matched to a gene. This CDR3 has 15 residues. Germline V lookup: CDR1 LNHDA, CDR2 SQIVND (reference sequence). The CDR3 DNA reads as TGTGCCAGTAGTACCCATAGACAGGGGAATGAAAAACTGTTTTTT. Protein product: CASSTHRQGNEKLFF.

This clone was counted once. The chain uses TRBV7-9 and TRBJ2-5; tentatively, D is TRBD2 (6 bases). This CDR3 comprises 15 residues. Trimming left V 5 bases short and J 0 bases short, with 13 bases between. Germline assignment: CDR1 SEHNR and CDR2 FQNEAQ (reference sequence). In nucleotides, the CDR3 is TGTGCCAGCAGCATCGGACGGGGGTACCAAGAGACCCAGTACTTC. Translated, it gives CASSIGRGYQETQYF.